The 32 T cell receptor beta chains in this list originate from one sample, sequenced in a study of blood T cell repertoires in COVID-19. Sequencing used immunoSEQ multiplex PCR; TCRdb keeps in-frame clones, though not all of them. This table holds 150,000 to 200,000 clones, around 90% found once. The sequenced material came from peripheral blood. The receptors stem from a man between 60 and 75 years old with active or convalescent COVID-19.

This chain connects TRBV7-2 to TRBJ2-2; 9 positions match TRBD1. Germline loops: CDR1 SGHTA, CDR2 FQGNSA. The CDR3 runs to 15 residues. The junction had 4 bases not matched to a gene; V was cut back by 4 bases and J by 4 bases. The CDR3 sequence: CASSWTGATTGELFF. CDR3 DNA sequence: TGTGCCAGCAGCTGGACAGGGGCGACCACCGGGGAGCTGTTTTTT.

The CDR3 sequence is CASSPRPGLDQPQHF. CDR3 nucleotide sequence: TGTGCCAGCTCACCACGTCCAGGGTTAGATCAGCCCCAGCATTTT. This rearrangement joins TRBV18 to TRBJ1-5, with a weak D call TRBD1 (5 bases). Germline loops: CDR1 KGHSH, CDR2 LQKENI. The CDR3 covers 15 residues. V was clipped by 1 base and J by 5 bases, with 12 bases between them.

The chain joins TRBV7-9 to TRBJ2-2; a weak D match, TRBD1 (6 bases). Germline lookup yields CDR1 SEHNR and CDR2 FQNEAQ (reference sequence). V gave up 5 bases and J gave up 1 base, with 8 bases separating them. The CDR3 is 14 amino acids. CDR3 nucleotides: TGTGCCAGCAGCCGGGGACAGAACACCGGGGAGCTGTTTTTT. It encodes CASSRGQNTGELFF.

The genes are TRBV3-1 (or the pseudogene TRBV3-2) and TRBJ2-3; 9 bases align to TRBD2. The CDR3 sequence is 12 residues long. Germline V gene data show CDR1 as LGHDT and CDR2 as YNNKEL (reference sequence). Losses at the gene ends were 4 bases for V and 9 bases for J; bases not matched to a gene: 2. The CDR3 spells CASSLTSGTQYF. CDR3 in DNA: TGTGCCAGCAGCCTTACTAGCGGGACGCAGTATTTT.

There are a few counts of this clone. The gene calls are TRBV6-5 and TRBJ2-3; a weak D match, TRBD1 (5 bases). Germline V lookup: CDR1 MNHEY, CDR2 SVGAGI. This CDR3 region has 14 residues. Between the trimmed V and J ends, which lost 6 bases and 0 bases, there was a span of 10 bases. CDR3 DNA sequence: TGTGCCAGCAGGGCAGGGATTAGCACAGATACGCAGTATTTT. It specifies CASRAGISTDTQYF.

This chain uses TRBV2 with TRBJ2-5; D may be TRBD2 (6 bases). The V end lost 6 bases, the J end lost 1 base, and 12 bases lay between the germline ends. The CDR3 runs 14 residues. CDR1 and CDR2 (germline): SNHLY, FYNNEI. The DNA for the CDR3 is TGTGCCAGCAGCTATGGGACTTCCCAAGAGACCCAGTACTTC. It translates to CASSYGTSQETQYF.

V usage is TRBV18 and J usage is TRBJ1-2; D is uncertain. V dropped 6 bases and J dropped 8 bases, with 22 bases sitting between them. The CDR3 is 15 amino acids. The germline CDR1 and CDR2 sequences are KGHSH and LQKENI. CDR3 loop: CASSKGRQEEFGYTF. The CDR3 DNA reads as TGTGCCAGCTCTAAAGGCCGGCAGGAGGAGTTCGGCTACACCTTC.

This chain uses TRBV6-2 or TRBV6-3 with TRBJ1-2; 7 bases fit TRBD1. Germline V CDR1 and CDR2: MNHEY, SVGEGT. The V gene end was trimmed by 2 bases and the J gene end by 7 bases; junction bases not matched to a gene: 16. CDR3 size: 17 residues. The CDR3 reads CASSYVATGSPRGGYTF. The CDR3 nucleotides are TGTGCCAGCAGTTACGTCGCGACAGGGTCCCCACGGGGTGGCTACACCTTC.

Of note for this clone: Additional DNA sequences in this sample encode the identical CDR3. V gene TRBV9 combines with J gene TRBJ2-1; D is possibly TRBD2 (6 bases). V lost 0 bases and J lost 0, with 7 bases in between. The CDR3 extends over 15 amino acids. In germline, CDR1 is SGDLS, CDR2 YYNGEE. Here the CDR3 DNA reads TGTGCCAGCAGCGTAGGGCGGGGCTCCTACAATGAGCAGTTCTTC. It codes for CASSVGRGSYNEQFF.

The chain links TRBV15 to TRBJ1-1; TRBD1 matches at 8 bases. The CDR3 totals 12 residues. From germline, CDR1 is LNHNV and CDR2 YYDKDF (reference sequence). The V gene end was trimmed by 2 bases and the J gene end by 13 bases; junction bases not matched to a gene: 6. CDR3 DNA sequence: TGTGCCACCAGCAGACGAAGGGACAGGCTTTTCTTT. The encoded protein is CATSRRRDRLFF.

The V and J genes are TRBV6-1 and TRBJ2-5, with D perhaps TRBD1 (6 bases). Germline CDR1 MNHNS, CDR2 SASEGT. Between the trimmed V and J ends, which lost 0 bases and 4 bases, there was a span of 6 bases. The CDR3 is made up of 13 amino acids. The CDR3, as DNA: TGTGCCAGCAGTGAAGCACAGGGAGAGACCCAGTACTTC. Translated, it gives CASSEAQGETQYF.

The V call is TRBV27, the J call TRBJ2-2, with D possibly TRBD1 on 5 matching bases. This CDR3 contains 13 residues. CDR1 and CDR2 (germline): MNHEY, SMNVEV (reference sequence). V dropped 6 bases and J dropped 6 bases, with 11 bases sitting between them. The CDR3 loop reads CASRERGAGELFF. The DNA of the CDR3 is TGTGCCAGCAGGGAAAGGGGTGCCGGGGAGCTGTTTTTT.

This sequence joins TRBV4-1 and TRBJ2-1, with D possibly being TRBD2 (6 bases). Germline V CDR1 and CDR2: MGHRA, YSYEKL. Between the trimmed V and J ends, which lost 1 base and 9 bases, there was a span of 19 bases. The length of the CDR3 is 16 residues. The CDR3 coding sequence is TGCGCCAGCAGCCAAGTTAAGGGACTCCTCATTAGTGAGCAGTTCTTC. Its translation is CASSQVKGLLISEQFF.

This chain connects TRBV19 to TRBJ2-7; D might be TRBD1 (5 bases). Per the germline V gene, CDR1 is LNHDA and CDR2 is SQIVND (reference sequence). V shed 3 bases and J shed 1 base, with 10 bases lying between them. The CDR3 runs to 14 residues. The CDR3 protein is CASSIETASYEQYF. The CDR3 region has the DNA TGTGCCAGTAGTATTGAGACAGCTTCCTACGAGCAGTACTTC.

V usage is TRBV19 and J usage is TRBJ1-5, with 8 positions matching TRBD1. The ends lost 5 bases at V and 3 bases at J; junction bases unmatched: 12. This CDR3 comprises 17 residues. Per germline, CDR1 LNHDA and CDR2 SQIVND (reference sequence). As DNA, the CDR3 is TGTGCCAGTAGTGCAATATCCGGGACAGGTTCCAATCAGCCCCAGCATTTT. This gives the protein CASSAISGTGSNQPQHF.

This chain links TRBV5-8 with TRBJ2-1, with TRBD2 identical over 14 bases. There are 20 residues in the CDR3. Germline values: CDR1 SGHTS, CDR2 YDEGEE. V trimming: 0 bases; J trimming: 1 base; junction bases outside the gene matches: 9. DNA for the CDR3: TGTGCCAGCAGCTTGGTTGGACTAGCGGGAGGAAGAGCGTCCTACAATGAGCAGTTCTTC. It codes for CASSLVGLAGGRASYNEQFF. The complete variable domain, with remaining parts taken from reference TRBV5-8 and TRBJ2-1, reads EAGVTQSPTHLIKTRGQQATLRCSPISGHTSVYWYQQALGLGLQFLLWYDEGEERNRGNFPPRFSGRQFPNYSSELNVNALELEDSALYLCASSLVGLAGGRASYNEQFFGPGTRLTVL.

J is TRBJ1-1 and V is TRBV6-5; 8 nucleotides line up with TRBD1. CDR3 length: 14 amino acids. The V gene's germline CDR1 is MNHEY and CDR2 SVGAGI. V lost 6 bases, J lost 4 bases, and 7 bases stayed unmatched. The chain's CDR3 is CASRRRTGFTEAFF. As DNA, the CDR3 is TGTGCCAGCAGACGACGGACAGGGTTCACTGAAGCTTTCTTT.

This rearrangement joins TRBV11-2 to TRBJ2-7; 7 bases align to TRBD1. V was clipped by 6 bases and J by 0 bases; unmatched bases: 8. In germline, CDR1 is SGHAT, CDR2 FQNNGV. The CDR3 runs 15 residues. CDR3 bases: TGTGCCAGCAGGCGATGGGGACAGAACTCCTACGAGCAGTACTTC. It yields the protein CASRRWGQNSYEQYF.

The chain employs TRBV11-3 and TRBJ2-1; perhaps TRBD1 as D (6 bases). This CDR3 has 14 residues. Germline V CDR1 and CDR2: SGHNT, YENEEA. Trimming removed 1 base from V and 4 bases from J, with 8 bases in between. The CDR3 loop is CASSLGGRYNEQFF. CDR3 DNA: TGTGCCAGCAGCTTAGGGGGGCGGTACAATGAGCAGTTCTTC.

J is TRBJ2-6 and V is TRBV3-1 (or the pseudogene TRBV3-2), with 10 bases aligning to TRBD2. This CDR3 has 17 residues. J was trimmed by 0 bases and V by 8 bases; bases with no gene match: 7. Germline CDR1 reads LGHDT; CDR2 reads YNNKEL (reference sequence). The CDR3 bases are TGTGCCAGCGGACCTAGCGGGGGCTCCTCTGGGGCCAACGTCCTGACTTTC. It translates to CASGPSGGSSGANVLTF.

The rearrangement joins TRBV5-1 to TRBJ2-7; no clear D gene. CDR3 length: 13 residues. Germline V lookup: CDR1 SGHRS, CDR2 YFSETQ. The ends were cut back, 4 bases at V and 0 bases at J, with 8 bases in the middle. As DNA, the CDR3 is TGCGCCAGCAGCACACATGACTCCTACGAGCAGTACTTC. Its protein product is CASSTHDSYEQYF.

V is TRBV19 and J is TRBJ1-4; 7 bases map to TRBD1. The CDR3 has 15 amino acids. The ends lost 5 bases at V and 7 bases at J; junction bases unmatched: 10. Germline V gene data show CDR1 as LNHDA and CDR2 as SQIVND (reference sequence). The CDR3 DNA reads TGTGCCAGTAGTGCTCAGACAGGGATAGGTGAAAAACTGTTTTTT. This sequence encodes CASSAQTGIGEKLFF. The entire variable domain, with the rest obtained from reference TRBV19 and TRBJ1-4, is as follows: DGGITQSPKYLFRKEGQNVTLSCEQNLNHDAMYWYRQDPGQGLRLIYYSQIVNDFQKGDIAEGYSVSREKKESFPLTVTSAQKNPTAFYLCASSAQTGIGEKLFFGSGTQLSVL.

This chain joins TRBV14 and TRBJ2-1; TRBD1 agrees at 12 bases. CDR3 length: 12 residues. Per germline, CDR1 SGHDN and CDR2 FVKESK. J gave up 8 bases and V 8 bases, and 1 base lay outside the gene matches. CDR3 sequence reads: CASGTGGHEQFF. The CDR3 nucleotides read TGTGCCAGCGGGACAGGGGGCCATGAGCAGTTCTTC. The full variable domain, completed using reference TRBV14 and TRBJ2-1, is EAGVTQFPSHSVIEKGQTVTLRCDPISGHDNLYWYRRVMGKEIKFLLHFVKESKQDESGMPNNRFLAERTGGTYSTLKVQPAELEDSGVYFCASGTGGHEQFFGPGTRLTVL.

V is TRBV6-1 and J is TRBJ1-5, with a weak D call TRBD1 (6 bases). The germline V and J ends were trimmed by 3 bases and 10 bases, with 13 bases remaining between them. Germline loops: CDR1 MNHNS, CDR2 SASEGT. This CDR3 is 13 amino acids long. The CDR3 sequence is CASSDTQGTPQHF. The CDR3 nucleotides are TGTGCCAGCAGTGACACACAGGGTACCCCCCAGCATTTT.

The rearrangement joins TRBV30 to TRBJ1-3; D not resolved. The V gene's germline CDR1 is GTSNPN and CDR2 SVGIG (reference sequence). CDR3 length equals 13 residues. Trimming took off 7 bases at V and 4 bases at J, with 14 bases between the two ends. CDR3 nucleotide sequence: TGTGCCTTGGCGGGGTCTCTGGGAAACACCATATATTTT. This encodes CALAGSLGNTIYF.

The count of this clone is one. The chain joins TRBV28 to TRBJ1-1; no definite D call. The germline V and J ends were trimmed by 7 bases and 2 bases, with 11 bases remaining between them. The germline V gene has CDR1 MDHEN and CDR2 SYDVKM. This CDR3 region has 13 residues. CDR3 loop: CASKEGVNTEAFF. The CDR3 nucleotides read TGTGCCAGCAAGGAAGGAGTTAACACTGAAGCTTTCTTT.

V is TRBV2 and J is TRBJ2-1; 10 bases agree with TRBD2. The ends lost 4 bases at V and 0 bases at J; junction bases unmatched: 0. CDR1 SNHLY and CDR2 FYNNEI come from the germline V gene. The CDR3 totals 15 residues. The chain's CDR3 is CASSASGGSYNEQFF. The DNA for the CDR3 is TGTGCCAGCAGTGCTAGCGGGGGCTCCTACAATGAGCAGTTCTTC. Full variable domain (rest looked up from reference TRBV2 and TRBJ2-1): EPEVTQTPSHQVTQMGQEVILRCVPISNHLYFYWYRQILGQKVEFLVSFYNNEISEKSEIFDDQFSVERPDGSNFTLKIRSTKLEDSAMYFCASSASGGSYNEQFFGPGTRLTVL.

The genes are TRBV7-2 and TRBJ2-1, with D unclear. Germline V CDR1 and CDR2: SGHTA, FQGNSA. V was trimmed by 3 bases and J by 6 bases, leaving 6 bases between them. The CDR3 covers 12 residues. CDR3 residues: CASSFLSNEQFF. CDR3 sequence (DNA): TGTGCCAGCAGCTTTCTATCCAATGAGCAGTTCTTC.

Regarding this clone: A junction end diverges from the germline sequence, so it may reflect a read error. This sequence joins TRBV6-1 and TRBJ1-2; D is perhaps TRBD1 (5 bases). CDR3 length: 10 residues. Looked up from germline, CDR1 is MNHNS and CDR2 is SASEGT. For the CDR3, the DNA is TGTGCCAGCAGTGAAGCGCCAGGGCACTTC. The encoded protein is CASSEAPGHF.

V is TRBV7-6 and J is TRBJ2-3, with 12 positions matching TRBD2. Trimming removed 5 bases from V and 1 base from J; junction bases left unmatched: 4. CDR3 length equals 16 residues. The germline CDR1 and CDR2 sequences are SGHVS and FNYEAQ. The CDR3 DNA sequence: TGTGCCAGCAGCGCTGCTAGCGGGAGGGGCACAGATACGCAGTATTTT. It yields the protein CASSAASGRGTDTQYF. The full variable domain, in which reference TRBV7-6 and TRBJ2-3 provide the parts outside the CDR3, is GAGVSQSPRYKVTKRGQDVALRCDPISGHVSLYWYRQALGQGPEFLTYFNYEAQQDKSGLPNDRFSAERPEGSISTLTIQRTEQRDSAMYRCASSAASGRGTDTQYFGPGTRLTVL.

The CDR3: CASRVTGSNQPQHF. CDR3 DNA: TGTGCCAGCAGGGTGACAGGGAGCAATCAGCCCCAGCATTTT. The genes are TRBV2 and TRBJ1-5; 7 nucleotides align to TRBD1. V lost 6 bases, J lost 1 base, and 3 bases stayed unmatched. Germline V gives CDR1 SNHLY, CDR2 FYNNEI. CDR3 length: 14 amino acids. Complete variable domain (other parts from reference TRBV2 and TRBJ1-5): EPEVTQTPSHQVTQMGQEVILRCVPISNHLYFYWYRQILGQKVEFLVSFYNNEISEKSEIFDDQFSVERPDGSNFTLKIRSTKLEDSAMYFCASRVTGSNQPQHFGDGTRLSIL.

This chain uses TRBV19 with TRBJ1-5; perhaps TRBD1 as D (5 bases). The CDR3 consists of 15 residues. Germline-derived CDR1 and CDR2 are LNHDA and SQIVND (reference sequence). V lost 1 base and J 7 bases, leaving 14 bases between the germline ends. CDR3 protein: CASSIVQGRGQPQHF. The CDR3 bases are TGTGCCAGTAGTATAGTTCAGGGAAGGGGCCAGCCCCAGCATTTT.